This TCR beta chain was profiled in a study of vaccination and CD4 T cells after COVID-19. Study-level information: Stimulation of cells relied on overlapping spike peptides derived from SARS-CoV-2, HCoV-NL63, HCoV-OC43 and HCoV-229E.

Comments on this clonotype: The antigen is not known.

Study-level findings and limits: Vaccine-specific clones in convalescent patients were spike mono-reactive in 304 of 307 cases.

Sequenced with the Oncomine TCR Beta short-read assay was DNA taken from cultured CD4+ T cells. TCRdb reprocessed the PCR reads with MiXCR, giving one entry per CDR3 protein. The table includes about 20,000 distinct CDR3 sequences, roughly 23% detected once. Germline assignment: CDR1 SGHRS and CDR2 YFSETQ. V was pared by 6 bases and J by 5 bases, with 10 bases of the junction left unmatched. CDR3 length equals 14 residues. Treatment given: approximately 9-day PBMC culture with coronavirus spike peptide pools or control peptides (ViraFEST assay). Peptide-pool expansion of antigen-specific T cells preceded TCR sequencing in ViraFEST. Fresh medium (containing IL-2) replaced half the medium on days 3 and 7.

Sample: cultured CD4+ T cells from blood. The gene calls are TRBV5-1 and TRBJ2-5; 7 nucleotides align to TRBD1. This TCR was sampled from a human donor with COVID-19. The CDR3 DNA reads TGCGCCAGCAACCAACAGGGGCCCCTTGAGACCCAGTACTTC. As protein: CASNQQGPLETQYF.